This is a list of T cell receptor beta chains from one sample in a study of blood T cell repertoires in COVID-19. Here immunoSEQ multiplex PCR was the method, and the copy in TCRdb shows in-frame clones only, minus some. The sample carries around 140,000 clones, over 75% recorded once. Sequenced: peripheral blood. The receptors stem from a man aged 18 to 29 with COVID-19, enrolled during active disease. CDR3s include the opening cysteine and the closing phenylalanine or tryptophan. Fields, in order: D gene, V gene, CDR3 length, clone size, J gene, CDR3 protein, CDR3 DNA. The D gene is left open where the match is weak. Rows may omit the clone size; those that give it use once, few, many or a size class.

>TRBD1|TRBV6-2/TRBV6-3|15|NA|TRBJ1-5
CASSYPGTANQPQHF
TGTGCCAGCAGTTACCCCGGGACAGCCAATCAGCCCCAGCATTTT
>NA|TRBV6-6|16|NA|TRBJ2-3
CASSYSVVQSTDTQYF
TGTGCCAGCAGTTACAGTGTGGTACAGAGCACAGATACGCAGTATTTT
>TRBD2|TRBV30|13|NA|TRBJ2-4
CAWEGGQKNIQYF
TGTGCCTGGGAGGGAGGGCAGAAAAACATTCAGTACTTC
>NA|TRBV7-3|13|NA|TRBJ2-2
CASSLYQGGELFF
TGTGCCAGCAGCTTATATCAGGGCGGGGAGCTGTTTTTT
>TRBD2|TRBV11-3|13|NA|TRBJ2-1
CASGEGPYNEQFF
TGTGCCAGCGGGGAGGGCCCCTACAATGAGCAGTTCTTC
>TRBD1|TRBV30|13|NA|TRBJ2-7
CAWHQGGRYEQYF
TGTGCCTGGCATCAAGGGGGCCGGTACGAGCAGTACTTC
>TRBD2|TRBV7-6|20|NA|TRBJ2-1
CASRLGKNYNSGSPHNEQFF
TGTGCCAGCAGACTAGGGAAAAATTACAATAGCGGGAGTCCCCACAATGAGCAGTTCTTC
>TRBD2|TRBV6-1|15|few|TRBJ2-7
CASSERAGGGYEQYF
TGTGCCAGCAGTGAACGGGCGGGAGGAGGGTACGAGCAGTACTTC
>NA|TRBV28|14|NA|TRBJ1-6
CASRSRRGGSPLHF
TGTGCCAGCAGATCTCGAAGGGGGGGTTCACCCCTCCACTTT
>NA|TRBV7-2|13|few|TRBJ2-1
CASSTRENNEQFF
TGTGCCAGCAGCACCCGGGAGAACAATGAGCAGTTCTTC
>NA|TRBV4-1|15|NA|TRBJ2-3
CASSQTGFGVDTQYF
TGCGCCAGCAGCCAAACGGGTTTCGGGGTTGATACGCAGTATTTT
>TRBD1|TRBV7-2|14|once|TRBJ2-3
CASSSRDRRDTQYF
TGTGCCAGCAGCTCCCGGGACAGAAGAGATACGCAGTATTTT
>TRBD2|TRBV3-1/TRBV3-2|14|NA|TRBJ2-7
CASSQGSSRGRQYF
TGTGCCAGCAGCCAAGGATCGAGCCGCGGGAGGCAGTACTTC
>TRBD1|TRBV29-1|12|NA|TRBJ1-1
CSVAQGAGEAFF
TGCAGCGTGGCACAGGGGGCGGGTGAAGCTTTCTTT
>TRBD1|TRBV6-6|16|NA|TRBJ1-2
CASSYPGTGGAYGYTF
TGTGCCAGCAGTTACCCCGGGACAGGGGGCGCCTATGGCTACACCTTC
>TRBD1|TRBV19|16|NA|TRBJ1-1
CASSTNLDRGNTEAFF
TGTGCCAGTAGTACCAACCTGGACAGGGGGAACACTGAAGCTTTCTTT
>NA|TRBV9|14|NA|TRBJ2-7
CASSVAPGDYEQYF
TGTGCCAGCAGCGTAGCTCCAGGGGACTACGAGCAGTACTTC
>TRBD1|TRBV7-6|17|once|TRBJ2-7
CASSLAGGTGAHYEQYF
TGTGCCAGCAGCTTAGCGGGGGGGACAGGGGCGCACTACGAGCAGTACTTC
>TRBD1|TRBV28|16|NA|TRBJ2-5
CASNPLGQGRQETQYF
TGTGCCAGCAACCCCCTTGGACAGGGACGACAAGAGACCCAGTACTTC
>NA|TRBV7-2|14|NA|TRBJ2-7
CASSLGLNSYEQYF
TGTGCCAGCAGCTTAGGACTAAACTCCTACGAGCAGTACTTC
>NA|TRBV30|13|few|TRBJ2-2
CAWSRQGTGELFF
TGTGCCTGGAGTCGGCAGGGGACCGGGGAGCTGTTTTTT
>NA|TRBV7-2|13|NA|TRBJ1-3
CASSYTAGNTIYF
TGTGCCAGCAGCTACACAGCAGGAAACACCATATATTTT
>TRBD2|TRBV27|16|NA|TRBJ2-7
CASSFPGTSGRLEQYF
TGTGCCAGCAGTTTCCCCGGGACTAGCGGGAGGCTCGAGCAGTACTTC
>NA|TRBV28|13|NA|TRBJ2-1
CASNYYPHNEQFF
TGTGCCAGCAATTACTACCCCCACAATGAGCAGTTCTTC
>TRBD1|TRBV28|16|NA|TRBJ2-7
CASSGIPGQGALEQYF
TGTGCCAGCAGCGGAATTCCGGGACAGGGGGCGCTTGAGCAGTACTTC
>TRBD2|TRBV11-3|15|NA|TRBJ2-1
CASSLGTSVYNEQFF
TGTGCCAGCAGCTTAGGGACTAGCGTCTACAATGAGCAGTTCTTC
>TRBD1|TRBV30|17|NA|TRBJ2-7
CAWMGAPMTGVGGEQYF
TGTGCCTGGATGGGGGCCCCTATGACAGGGGTAGGAGGCGAGCAGTACTTC
>TRBD1|TRBV3-1/TRBV3-2|14|NA|TRBJ1-1
CASSLGTVASEAFF
TGTGCCAGCAGCCTAGGGACAGTAGCTTCTGAAGCTTTCTTT
>TRBD1|TRBV28|14|NA|TRBJ1-1
CASSSYNRGSGAFF
TGTGCCAGCAGTTCTTATAACAGGGGTTCCGGGGCTTTCTTT
>NA|TRBV5-6|14|many|TRBJ1-4
CASSLIATNEKLFF
TGTGCCAGCAGCTTGATAGCAACTAATGAAAAACTGTTTTTT
>NA|TRBV10-3|12|NA|TRBJ2-7
CATSGRVNEQYF
TGTGCCACCTCGGGCAGGGTGAACGAGCAGTACTTC
>NA|TRBV5-8|13|NA|TRBJ1-5
CASSLIIYQPQHF
TGTGCCAGCAGCTTAATTATCTACCAGCCCCAGCATTTT
>NA|TRBV7-9|13|NA|TRBJ1-4
CASSNRAREKLFF
TGTGCCAGCAGCAACAGGGCCCGCGAAAAACTGTTTTTT
>TRBD1|TRBV4-1|15|NA|TRBJ2-7
CASSLRDRFAYEQYF
TGCGCCAGCAGCCTCCGGGACAGGTTCGCCTACGAGCAGTACTTC
>NA|TRBV4-3|15|once|TRBJ1-1
CASSQGTGVNTEAFF
TGCGCCAGCAGCCAGGGGACTGGGGTGAACACTGAAGCTTTCTTT
>TRBD1|TRBV5-4|14|NA|TRBJ1-1
CASSYDRGNTEAFF
TGTGCCAGCAGCTATGACAGGGGAAACACTGAAGCTTTCTTT
>TRBD1|TRBV28|12|NA|TRBJ2-7
CASRQGPYEQYF
TGTGCCAGCCGACAGGGTCCATACGAGCAGTACTTC
>NA|TRBV15|18|NA|TRBJ2-7
CATSREGPYGVGSYEQYF
TGTGCCACCAGCAGAGAAGGTCCCTACGGGGTGGGCTCCTACGAGCAGTACTTC
>TRBD1|TRBV13|14|NA|TRBJ1-2
CASSSQDRADGYTF
TGTGCCAGCAGCTCGCAGGACAGGGCCGATGGCTACACCTTC
>TRBD1|TRBV7-8|16|NA|TRBJ1-2
CASSLARVGTGHGYTF
TGTGCCAGCAGCTTAGCTAGGGTAGGGACAGGGCATGGCTACACCTTC
>NA|TRBV14|17|NA|TRBJ2-1
CASSNLGQTRSYNEQFF
TGTGCCAGCAGTAACCTCGGACAGACCCGCTCCTACAATGAGCAGTTCTTC
>NA|TRBV19|13|NA|TRBJ1-5
CASSPGLGQPQHF
TGTGCCAGTAGCCCCGGACTGGGTCAGCCCCAGCATTTT
>NA|TRBV5-1|13|NA|TRBJ2-5
CASSLGAQETQYF
TGCGCCAGCAGCTTGGGCGCCCAAGAGACCCAGTACTTC
>TRBD1|TRBV9|15|NA|TRBJ2-5
CASSVGQGGGETQYF
TGTGCCAGCAGCGTCGGACAGGGTGGGGGAGAGACCCAGTACTTC
>NA|TRBV9|14|many|TRBJ1-1
CASSVISSRTEAFF
TGTGCCAGCAGCGTAATTAGTTCGAGGACTGAAGCTTTCTTT
>NA|TRBV30|13|NA|TRBJ1-1
CAWNQAGSTEAFF
TGTGCCTGGAACCAAGCGGGATCCACTGAAGCTTTCTTT